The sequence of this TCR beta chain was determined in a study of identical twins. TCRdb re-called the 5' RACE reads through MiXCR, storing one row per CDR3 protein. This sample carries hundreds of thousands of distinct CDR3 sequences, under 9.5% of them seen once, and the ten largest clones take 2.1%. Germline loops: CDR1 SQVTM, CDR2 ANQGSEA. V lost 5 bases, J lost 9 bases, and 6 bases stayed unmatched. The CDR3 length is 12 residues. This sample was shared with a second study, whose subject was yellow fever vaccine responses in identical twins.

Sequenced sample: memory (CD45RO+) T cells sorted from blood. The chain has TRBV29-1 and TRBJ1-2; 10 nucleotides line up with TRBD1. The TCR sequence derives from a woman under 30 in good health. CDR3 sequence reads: CSVTGTGDSYTF. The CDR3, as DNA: TGCAGCGTTACCGGGACAGGGGACAGCTACACCTTC.